The subject of this entry is one T cell receptor (beta chain). Its antigen is unknown. This sample was included in a study of tumor and adjacent non-tumor tissue in lung cancer. Study summary: Histology: about twelve adenocarcinoma, a couple of squamous cell carcinoma, 1 small cell lung cancer.

No cell sorting was done before RNA was extracted from the tissue. This non-tumor lung sample came from over 3 cm beyond the tumor edge. Donors were chemotherapy-naive, newly diagnosed lung cancer surgical patients in China, August–late 2014. Germline CDR1 reads SGHDT; CDR2 reads YYEEEE. The CDR3 runs 14 residues. The study, taken as a whole, reports: Patients with more diverse tumor TCRs had worse survival.

The library came from three nested PCR rounds adapted from ARM-PCR protocols. TCRdb reanalysed the multiplex PCR reads using MiXCR and keeps one entry per CDR3 protein. In the table there are approximately 120,000 distinct CDR3 sequences, 60% to 80% of which are singletons. This TCR was recovered from a man between 60 and 75 years old with non-small cell lung cancer. The J gene is TRBJ2-7, the V gene TRBV5-6; 8 bases line up with TRBD2. The closer fit of TRBJ2-1 to the DNA end suggests the J call may be wrong. The sample was distant non-tumor lung tissue. CDR3 sequence (DNA): TGTGCCAGCAGCTTGGAAGCGGGAGAGCTCGAGCAGTTCTTC. Protein sequence: CASSLEAGELEQFF.